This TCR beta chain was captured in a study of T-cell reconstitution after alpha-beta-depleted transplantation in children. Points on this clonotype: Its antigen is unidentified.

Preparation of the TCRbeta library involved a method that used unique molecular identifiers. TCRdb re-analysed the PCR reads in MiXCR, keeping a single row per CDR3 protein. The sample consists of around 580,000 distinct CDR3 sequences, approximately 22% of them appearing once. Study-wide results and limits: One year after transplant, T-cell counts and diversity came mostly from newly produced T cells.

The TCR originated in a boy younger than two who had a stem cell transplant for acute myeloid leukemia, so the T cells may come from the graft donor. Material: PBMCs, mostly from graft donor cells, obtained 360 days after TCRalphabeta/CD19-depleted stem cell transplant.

The CDR3 reads CASGKDRYNEQFF. CDR3 in DNA: TGTGCTAGTGGTAAAGACAGGTACAATGAGCAGTTCTTC. The rearrangement links TRBV12-5 to TRBJ2-1; tentative D call: TRBD1 (6 bases). Germline V gene data show CDR1 as LGHNT and CDR2 as FRNRAP. V was clipped by 5 bases and J by 4 bases, with 9 bases between them. The CDR3 length is 13 residues.